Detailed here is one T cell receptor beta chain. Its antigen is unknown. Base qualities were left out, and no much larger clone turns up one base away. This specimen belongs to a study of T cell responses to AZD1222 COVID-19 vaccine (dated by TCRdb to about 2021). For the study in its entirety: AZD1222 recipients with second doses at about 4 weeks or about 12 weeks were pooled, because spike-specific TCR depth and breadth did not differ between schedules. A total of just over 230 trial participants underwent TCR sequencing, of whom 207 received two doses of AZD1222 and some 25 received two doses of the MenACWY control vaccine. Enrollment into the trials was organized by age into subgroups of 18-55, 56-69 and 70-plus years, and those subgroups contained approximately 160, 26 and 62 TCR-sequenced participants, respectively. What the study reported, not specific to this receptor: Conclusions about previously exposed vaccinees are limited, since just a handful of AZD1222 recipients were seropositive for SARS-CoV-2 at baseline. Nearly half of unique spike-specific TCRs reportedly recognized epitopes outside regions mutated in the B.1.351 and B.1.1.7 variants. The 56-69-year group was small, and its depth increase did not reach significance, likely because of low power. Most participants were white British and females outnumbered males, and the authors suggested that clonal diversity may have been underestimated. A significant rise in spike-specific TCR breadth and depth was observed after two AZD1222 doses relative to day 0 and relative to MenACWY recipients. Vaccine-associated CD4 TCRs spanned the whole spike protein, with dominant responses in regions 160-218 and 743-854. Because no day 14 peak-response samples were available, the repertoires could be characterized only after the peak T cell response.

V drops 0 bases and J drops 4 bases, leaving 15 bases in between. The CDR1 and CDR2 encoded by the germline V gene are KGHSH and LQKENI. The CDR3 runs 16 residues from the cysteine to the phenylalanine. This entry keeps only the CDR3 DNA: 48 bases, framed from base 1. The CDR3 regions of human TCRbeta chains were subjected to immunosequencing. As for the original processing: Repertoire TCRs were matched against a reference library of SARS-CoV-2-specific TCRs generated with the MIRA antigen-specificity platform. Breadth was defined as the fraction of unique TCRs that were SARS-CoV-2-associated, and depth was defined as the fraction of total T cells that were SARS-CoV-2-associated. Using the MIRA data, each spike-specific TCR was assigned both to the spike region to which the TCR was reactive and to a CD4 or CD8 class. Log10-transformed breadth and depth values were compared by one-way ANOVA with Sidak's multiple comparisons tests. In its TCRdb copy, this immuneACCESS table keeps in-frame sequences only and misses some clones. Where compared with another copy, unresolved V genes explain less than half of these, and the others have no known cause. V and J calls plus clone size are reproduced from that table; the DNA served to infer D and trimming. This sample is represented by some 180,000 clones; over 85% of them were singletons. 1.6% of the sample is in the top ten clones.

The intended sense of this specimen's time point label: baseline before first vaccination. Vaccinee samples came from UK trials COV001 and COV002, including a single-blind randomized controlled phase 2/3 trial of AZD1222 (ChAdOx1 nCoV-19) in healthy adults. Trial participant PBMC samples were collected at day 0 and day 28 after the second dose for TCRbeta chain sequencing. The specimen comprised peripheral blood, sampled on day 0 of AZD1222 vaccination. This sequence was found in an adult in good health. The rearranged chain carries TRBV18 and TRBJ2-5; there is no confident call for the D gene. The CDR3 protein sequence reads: CASSPPLSGPGETQYF. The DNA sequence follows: TGTGCCAGCTCACCACCACTTTCGGGCCCTGGAGAGACCCAGTACTTC.